Below, 11 T cell receptor beta chains from the same sample are listed, as sequenced in a study of cytomegalovirus exposure and HLA in healthy donors. Vbeta (60) and Jbeta (13) primers were used in the PCR. Data came from immunoSEQ multiplex PCR; TCRdb stores just in-frame clones and leaves some out. The sample consists of 55,000 to 75,000 clones, about 67% of them appearing once. Sequences were obtained from PBMCs. The receptors derive from a human donor in good health.

The rearrangement uses TRBV10-3 and TRBJ2-3; 12 bases line up with TRBD2. Germline V gives CDR1 ENHRY, CDR2 SYGVKD. The CDR3 is made up of 15 amino acids. Germline trimming cut 7 bases from V and 6 bases from J; bases unmatched to any gene: 8. Written as DNA, the CDR3 is TGTGCCATCACCACGACTAGCGGGAGTCTTGATACGCAGTATTTT. It encodes CAITTTSGSLDTQYF.

This clone was observed a handful of times. The chain carries TRBV6-6 and TRBJ2-1, with 8 bases lining up with TRBD1. V lost 6 bases to trimming and J lost 6 bases; unmatched junction nucleotides: 7. The CDR3 length is 14 residues. Germline V CDR1 and CDR2: MNHNY, SVGAGI (reference sequence). In DNA form, the CDR3 reads TGTGCCAGCAGCCACCGGGACAGGCCCAATGAGCAGTTCTTC. This encodes CASSHRDRPNEQFF.

V and J are TRBV11-2 and TRBJ1-3; 7 nucleotides line up with TRBD1. The junction had 7 bases not matched to a gene; V was cut back by 4 bases and J by 4 bases. Germline values: CDR1 SGHAT, CDR2 FQNNGV. The CDR3 is 15 amino acids. The CDR3 DNA is TGTGCCAGCAGCTCGCCGACAGGGTCAGGAAACACCATATATTTT. It codes for CASSSPTGSGNTIYF.

The genes are TRBV6-5 and TRBJ2-7, with a tentative D call TRBD2 (5 bases). Germline V CDR1 and CDR2: MNHEY, SVGAGI. The V end was cut by 2 bases, the J end by 6 bases, with 14 bases between. CDR3 length: 14 amino acids. The CDR3 loop reads CASSYSPGGVEQYF. The CDR3 DNA is TGTGCCAGCAGTTACAGTCCCGGAGGAGTCGAGCAGTACTTC.

In the case of this clone: The junction shows a germline mismatch at one end, possibly a read error. The chain carries TRBV30 and TRBJ2-1; 12 bases are a match to TRBD2. The germline V gene has CDR1 GTSNPN and CDR2 SVGIG (reference sequence). The CDR3 length is 15 residues. The CDR3: CAWSRPFYLAGGPLF. The CDR3 coding sequence is TGTGCCTGGAGCAGGCCCTTTTACCTAGCGGGAGGGCCACTCTTC.

The chain links TRBV19 to TRBJ2-1; TRBD2 aligns across 13 bases. Germline trimming cut 4 bases from V and 1 base from J; bases unmatched to any gene: 1. Germline V gene lookup returns CDR1 LNHDA and CDR2 SQIVND (reference sequence). The CDR3 is 16 residues long. CDR3: CASSTGLAGSYNEQFF. The CDR3, as DNA: TGTGCCAGTAGTACGGGACTAGCGGGGTCCTACAATGAGCAGTTCTTC. Drawing the rest from reference TRBV19 and TRBJ2-1, the complete variable domain is DGGITQSPKYLFRKEGQNVTLSCEQNLNHDAMYWYRQDPGQGLRLIYYSQIVNDFQKGDIAEGYSVSREKKESFPLTVTSAQKNPTAFYLCASSTGLAGSYNEQFFGPGTRLTVL.

The CDR3 sequence is CASSEYFGQGDSNTEAFF. In DNA form, the CDR3 reads TGTGCCAGCAGTGAATATTTCGGACAGGGAGACTCCAACACTGAAGCTTTCTTT. V gene TRBV25-1 combines with J gene TRBJ1-1; 8 nucleotides line up with TRBD1. With 0 bases clipped from V and 2 bases from J, the junction kept 11 bases outside the gene matches. Germline V lookup: CDR1 MGHDK, CDR2 SYGVNS. There are 18 residues in the CDR3.

V and J are TRBV6-6 and TRBJ2-5; 8 bases fit TRBD2. In germline, CDR1 is MNHNY, CDR2 SVGAGI (reference sequence). V shed 7 bases, J shed 4 bases, and the junction held 2 bases outside the gene matches. There are 12 residues in the CDR3. Written as DNA, the CDR3 is TGTGCCAGCAAAAGCGGGAGAGAGACCCAGTACTTC. The encoded protein is CASKSGRETQYF.

This clone was seen a handful of times. V usage is TRBV4-2 and J usage is TRBJ2-3; D is perhaps TRBD2 (7 bases). V was shortened by 3 bases and J by 4 bases, with 11 bases between the two germline ends. The germline gives CDR1 LGHNA, CDR2 YNFKEQ. The CDR3 consists of 14 residues. The CDR3 DNA follows: TGTGCCAGCAGCCAGGGGGGGGGCGCAGATACGCAGTATTTT. Translation: CASSQGGGADTQYF.

In its sample, this clone was seen a few times. The genes are TRBV19 and TRBJ1-1, with TRBD1 matching 7 bases. Trimming removed 4 bases from V and 0 bases from J; junction bases left unmatched: 2. Per germline, CDR1 LNHDA and CDR2 SQIVND (reference sequence). CDR3 size: 14 residues. CDR3 protein: CASSKGQLNTEAFF. The CDR3 DNA is TGTGCCAGTAGTAAGGGACAGTTGAACACTGAAGCTTTCTTT.

This chain connects TRBV7-3 to TRBJ2-2; TRBD1 matches at 9 bases. CDR1 is SGHTA and CDR2 is FQGTGA in the germline V gene. The V segment lost 5 bases and the J segment 0 bases; nucleotides outside the gene matches: 4. The CDR3 length is 16 residues. The CDR3 coding sequence is TGTGCCAGCAGCAAGACAGGGGGGTCGAACACCGGGGAGCTGTTTTTT. Its protein product is CASSKTGGSNTGELFF. Drawing the rest from reference TRBV7-3 and TRBJ2-2, the complete variable domain is GAGVSQTPSNKVTEKGKYVELRCDPISGHTALYWYRQSLGQGPEFLIYFQGTGAADDSGLPNDRFFAVRPEGSVSTLKIQRTERGDSAVYLCASSKTGGSNTGELFFGEGSRLTVL.